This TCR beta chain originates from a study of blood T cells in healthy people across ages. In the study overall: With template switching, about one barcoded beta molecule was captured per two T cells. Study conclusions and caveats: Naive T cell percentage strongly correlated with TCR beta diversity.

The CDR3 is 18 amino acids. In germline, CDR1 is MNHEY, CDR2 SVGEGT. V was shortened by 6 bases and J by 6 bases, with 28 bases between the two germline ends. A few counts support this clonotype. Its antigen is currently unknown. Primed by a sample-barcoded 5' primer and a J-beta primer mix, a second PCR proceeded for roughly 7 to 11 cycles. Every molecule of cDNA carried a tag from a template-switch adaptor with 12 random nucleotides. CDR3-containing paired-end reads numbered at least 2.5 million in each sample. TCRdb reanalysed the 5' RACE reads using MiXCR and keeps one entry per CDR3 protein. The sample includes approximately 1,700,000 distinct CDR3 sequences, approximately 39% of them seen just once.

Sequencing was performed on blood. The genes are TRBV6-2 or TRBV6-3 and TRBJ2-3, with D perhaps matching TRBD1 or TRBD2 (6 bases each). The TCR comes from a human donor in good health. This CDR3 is CASRRFGGRTILTDTQYF. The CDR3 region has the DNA TGTGCCAGCAGACGGTTCGGGGGCCGGACTATTTTAACTGATACGCAGTATTTT.